The present TCR beta chain was sequenced within a study of T cells after yellow fever vaccination. Study results and caveats: Re-detected after boosting: most primary clones, 95% to 98% of CD4 and about 89% of CD8.

Making TCR cDNA involved 5'RACE template switching, which added UMIs and a universal primer site. TCRdb passed the 5' RACE reads through MiXCR, listing each CDR3 protein once. Of some 200,000 distinct CDR3 sequences listed, under 3.5% are singletons. Germline loops: CDR1 SGHNT, CDR2 YYREEE (reference sequence). Trimming took off 4 bases at V and 0 bases at J, with 20 bases between the two ends. The length of the CDR3 is 18 residues. In its sample, this clonotype was seen many times. What it binds is not known. V and J are TRBV5-4 and TRBJ2-1, with D possibly TRBD2 on 7 matching bases. The material sequenced was CD4+ T cells sorted from PBMCs, taken 10 days after the yellow fever booster vaccination. This receptor was taken from a man in his late teens or twenties who received the YFV17D yellow fever vaccine. CDR3 nucleotide sequence: TGTGCCAGCAGCCAAAAAGGCGGGGGCCGGAGCTCCTACAATGAGCAGTTCTTC. Translating it yields CASSQKGGGRSSYNEQFF.